This T cell receptor beta chain was identified during a study of blood T cell repertoires in COVID-19. The wider study: Sites across the United States, Italy and Spain contributed samples from acute and convalescent COVID-19. Sample material is recorded as cDNA or gDNA derived from T cells, B-cell-depleted T cells, or PBMCs.

Germline V lookup: CDR1 SNHLY, CDR2 FYNNEI. Trimming cost V 6 bases and J 3 bases, with 16 bases left between them. The CDR3 is made up of 15 amino acids. In the authors' methods: Amplification with reference gene primers provided the estimates of nucleated cell counts. TCRdb's table, derived via immunoSEQ multiplex PCR, lists solely in-frame clones and lacks some. D and trimming come from the DNA, and the V and J calls and clone size come from that table. The data hold about 250,000 clones, with roughly 80% observed a single time. What was sequenced was peripheral blood. The sequence derives from a man aged 80 or over with acute or convalescent COVID-19. The V gene is TRBV2, the J gene TRBJ2-3; D is undetermined. This CDR3 reads CASRFGGVGTDTQYF. As DNA, the CDR3 is TGTGCCAGCAGGTTCGGCGGAGTGGGTACAGATACGCAGTATTTT. The full variable domain, with the rest looked up from reference TRBV2 and TRBJ2-3, is EPEVTQTPSHQVTQMGQEVILRCVPISNHLYFYWYRQILGQKVEFLVSFYNNEISEKSEIFDDQFSVERPDGSNFTLKIRSTKLEDSAMYFCASRFGGVGTDTQYFGPGTRLTVL.